This entry lists 31 T cell receptor beta chains sequenced from one sample in a study of cytomegalovirus exposure and HLA in healthy donors. With 60 Vbeta and 13 Jbeta primers, the PCR was carried out. Clones were sequenced by immunoSEQ multiplex PCR, and TCRdb holds only the in-frame ones, with some missing. This table has over 150,000 clones, 75% to 85% appearing once. The sequencing sample was made of PBMCs. The receptor set was obtained from a woman between 45 and 65 years old in good health and CMV-seropositive.

The chain recombines TRBV7-6 with TRBJ2-1; 8 bases fit TRBD2. The CDR3 spans 20 residues. V lost 5 bases to trimming and J lost 1 base; unmatched junction nucleotides: 19. The germline V gene has CDR1 SGHVS and CDR2 FNYEAQ. The CDR3 bases are TGTGCCAGCAGCCCGCGTCGTGGGGGCGGCGGGGGGCCTTCCTACAATGAGCAGTTCTTC. This encodes CASSPRRGGGGGPSYNEQFF. Full variable domain (rest looked up from reference TRBV7-6 and TRBJ2-1): GAGVSQSPRYKVTKRGQDVALRCDPISGHVSLYWYRQALGQGPEFLTYFNYEAQQDKSGLPNDRFSAERPEGSISTLTIQRTEQRDSAMYRCASSPRRGGGGGPSYNEQFFGPGTRLTVL.

In its sample, this clone was seen a few times. CDR3: CASSFSGEETQYF. CDR3 in DNA: TGCGCCAGCAGCTTTAGCGGGGAAGAGACCCAGTACTTC. The rearrangement uses TRBV5-1 and TRBJ2-5; 8 nucleotides match TRBD2. The V gene's germline CDR1 is SGHRS and CDR2 YFSETQ. This CDR3 region has 13 residues. Losses at the gene ends were 2 bases for V and 3 bases for J; bases not matched to a gene: 0.

The chain has TRBV6-1 and TRBJ1-2; TRBD1 aligns across 10 bases. CDR3 size: 17 residues. After removal of 0 bases from V and 3 bases from J, the junction contained 7 bases not matched to a gene. Germline CDR1 MNHNS, CDR2 SASEGT. CDR3 bases: TGTGCCAGCAGTGAAGCGGGACAGGGGAACAGGCACTATGGCTACACCTTC. This translates into CASSEAGQGNRHYGYTF.

The V gene is TRBV12-5, the J gene TRBJ2-6; TRBD2 might be the D (6 bases). The CDR3 contains 14 residues. The ends were cut back, 8 bases at V and 4 bases at J, with 12 bases in the middle. Germline V gene sequence: CDR1 LGHNT, CDR2 FRNRAP. DNA of the CDR3: TGTGCTAGTAGCGGGTCTACCGGGGCCAACGTCCTGACTTTC. This gives the protein CASSGSTGANVLTF. The variable domain in full, with the rest retrieved from reference TRBV12-5 and TRBJ2-6, is DARVTQTPRHKVTEMGQEVTMRCQPILGHNTVFWYRQTMMQGLELLAYFRNRAPLDDSGMPKDRFSAEMPDATLATLKIQPSEPRDSAVYFCASSGSTGANVLTFGAGSRLTVL.

The chain has TRBV30 and TRBJ2-1; 8 bases align to TRBD2. With V trimmed by 1 base and J by 9 bases, 5 bases remained unmatched. The CDR3 is 13 residues long. Germline CDR1 GTSNPN, CDR2 SVGIG (reference sequence). As DNA, the CDR3 is TGTGCCTGGAGTGGGCTAGCGGGTACTGAGCAGTTCTTC. Translated: CAWSGLAGTEQFF.

This clone was found a few times. The gene calls are TRBV5-4 and TRBJ2-4, with D tentatively TRBD1 (5 bases). Trimming removed 2 bases at V and 3 bases at J, with 9 bases between. Looked up from germline, CDR1 is SGHNT and CDR2 is YYREEE (reference sequence). This CDR3 comprises 14 residues. CDR3 bases: TGTGCCAGCAGCTTACGACAGCTCAAAAACATTCAGTACTTC. Translating gives CASSLRQLKNIQYF.

The rearrangement uses TRBV27 and TRBJ1-5; 10 bases agree with TRBD1. CDR1 is MNHEY, CDR2 SMNVEV, per germline (reference sequence). The V segment lost 6 bases and the J segment 7 bases; nucleotides outside the gene matches: 6. The length of the CDR3 is 14 residues. CDR3 loop: CASSGTGAGQPQHF. The CDR3 DNA is TGTGCCAGCAGCGGGACAGGGGCAGGACAGCCCCAGCATTTT.

The chain carries TRBV5-1 and TRBJ2-2; D perhaps matches TRBD2 (5 bases). The V gene's germline CDR1 is SGHRS and CDR2 YFSETQ. Trimming cost V 0 bases and J 5 bases, with 14 bases left between them. This CDR3 comprises 16 residues. The DNA of the CDR3 is TGCGCCAGCAGCTTGGCCGCGTCACTAGGAACCGGGGAGCTGTTTTTT. Translated, it gives CASSLAASLGTGELFF. Full variable domain (rest looked up from reference TRBV5-1 and TRBJ2-2): KAGVTQTPRYLIKTRGQQVTLSCSPISGHRSVSWYQQTPGQGLQFLFEYFSETQRNKGNFPGRFSGRQFSNSRSEMNVSTLELGDSALYLCASSLAASLGTGELFFGEGSRLTVL.

This clone showed up just a few times. V usage is TRBV4-1 and J usage is TRBJ2-1; TRBD2 aligns across 12 bases. Germline V lookup: CDR1 MGHRA, CDR2 YSYEKL. Trimming at V came to 2 bases and at J to 0 bases, leaving 14 bases not matched to a gene. This CDR3 region has 21 residues. Here the CDR3 reads CASSQPSPGLAGLSSYNEQFF. Written as DNA, the CDR3 is TGCGCCAGCAGCCAACCGAGTCCGGGACTAGCGGGTCTTAGCTCCTACAATGAGCAGTTCTTC.

V and J are TRBV5-1 and TRBJ2-2; 9 bases fit TRBD2. J lost 7 bases, V lost 5 bases, and 6 bases had no gene match. The germline V gene encodes CDR1 SGHRS and CDR2 YFSETQ. The CDR3 totals 14 residues. CDR3 bases: TGCGCCAGCAGGGAAGCGGGGGGTCTCGGGGAGCTGTTTTTT. It encodes CASREAGGLGELFF.

The V gene is TRBV7-6, the J gene TRBJ2-1, with a tentative D call TRBD1 (5 bases). Trimming took off 3 bases at V and 5 bases at J, with 11 bases between the two ends. The CDR3 runs to 14 residues. Germline V gene data show CDR1 as SGHVS and CDR2 as FNYEAQ. CDR3 sequence (DNA): TGTGCCAGCAGCTTGGGGCCCTGGGACAATGAGCAGTTCTTC. Protein: CASSLGPWDNEQFF. Using reference TRBV7-6 and TRBJ2-1 for the parts outside the CDR3, the full variable domain is GAGVSQSPRYKVTKRGQDVALRCDPISGHVSLYWYRQALGQGPEFLTYFNYEAQQDKSGLPNDRFSAERPEGSISTLTIQRTEQRDSAMYRCASSLGPWDNEQFFGPGTRLTVL.

CDR3 nucleotide sequence: TGCAGCGAAAGGACAGGGAACTATGGCTACACCTTC. Amino acid sequence: CSERTGNYGYTF. The chain recombines TRBV29-1 with TRBJ1-2, with 8 bases lining up with TRBD1. The CDR3 is 12 residues long. The V segment lost 7 bases and the J segment 2 bases; nucleotides outside the gene matches: 3. The germline gives CDR1 SQVTM, CDR2 ANQGSEA.

The rearrangement links TRBV19 to TRBJ1-6, with no clear D. Germline lookup yields CDR1 LNHDA and CDR2 SQIVND (reference sequence). V was clipped by 5 bases and J by 14 bases, with 16 bases between them. The length of the CDR3 is 13 residues. The CDR3 region is CASSAGTKGSLHF. The CDR3 DNA sequence: TGTGCCAGTAGTGCGGGAACAAAAGGATCCCTCCACTTT.

The chain employs TRBV5-4 and TRBJ1-5; D is unclear. The germline V gene encodes CDR1 SGHNT and CDR2 YYREEE (reference sequence). V lost 1 base, J lost 5 bases, and 16 bases lay in between. The CDR3 has 16 residues. CDR3 coding DNA: TGTGCCAGCAGCTTGTTTAATTATTTAGGAGATCAGCCCCAGCATTTT. The encoded protein is CASSLFNYLGDQPQHF.

The gene calls are TRBV6-1 and TRBJ1-1, with TRBD1 as a possible D gene (5 bases). V lost 2 bases to trimming and J lost 0 bases, with 10 bases between them. The CDR3 is 15 amino acids. Germline CDR1 is MNHNS and CDR2 is SASEGT. The DNA for the CDR3 is TGTGCCAGCAGTGAACAGGGAGGATTGAACACTGAAGCTTTCTTT. Its protein product is CASSEQGGLNTEAFF.

The CDR3 DNA follows: TGTGCCAGCAGCCGGACAGGGGTGGGGGCCAACGTCCTGACTTTC. Amino acid sequence: CASSRTGVGANVLTF. The chain joins TRBV5-8 to TRBJ2-6, with 9 bases matching TRBD1. The germline CDR1 and CDR2 sequences are SGHTS and YDEGEE. Germline trimming cut 4 bases from V and 4 bases from J; bases unmatched to any gene: 3. The CDR3 contains 15 residues.

The chain uses TRBV15 and TRBJ2-4; D unclear. Trimming took 0 bases from V and 5 from J, leaving 8 bases between them. The CDR3 loop spans 14 amino acids. CDR1 and CDR2 from the germline V gene are LNHNV and YYDKDF (reference sequence). The CDR3 DNA reads TGTGCCACCAGCAGAGAAAACAGCCAAAACATTCAGTACTTC. Translation gives CATSRENSQNIQYF.

The gene calls are TRBV4-2 and TRBJ2-1; D might be TRBD2 (7 bases). The CDR3 has 18 residues. Trimming pared 0 bases from V and 1 base from J, leaving 16 bases between. In germline, CDR1 is LGHNA, CDR2 YNFKEQ. The CDR3 is CASSQDGTGGRSYNEQFF. The CDR3 nucleotides read TGTGCCAGCAGCCAAGATGGCACCGGGGGGCGTTCCTACAATGAGCAGTTCTTC.

This chain connects TRBV5-6 to TRBJ2-1; 10 bases are shared with TRBD2. V was pared by 4 bases and J by 9 bases, with 7 bases of the junction left unmatched. From germline, CDR1 is SGHDT and CDR2 YYEEEE. CDR3 length: 14 residues. Written as DNA, the CDR3 is TGTGCCAGCAGCGGGATAGCGGGGGGCCTTGAGCAGTTCTTC. This codes for CASSGIAGGLEQFF.

This clone was observed a few times. The chain uses TRBV7-3 and TRBJ2-2; 7 nucleotides agree with TRBD1. The CDR3 has 15 residues. Trimming at V came to 4 bases and at J to 1 base, leaving 3 bases not matched to a gene. Germline V CDR1 and CDR2: SGHTA, FQGTGA. CDR3 nucleotide sequence: TGTGCCAGCAGCTCAGGGACAGTGAACACCGGGGAGCTGTTTTTT. Translating gives CASSSGTVNTGELFF. Full variable domain (outside the CDR3, taken from reference TRBV7-3 and TRBJ2-2): GAGVSQTPSNKVTEKGKYVELRCDPISGHTALYWYRQSLGQGPEFLIYFQGTGAADDSGLPNDRFFAVRPEGSVSTLKIQRTERGDSAVYLCASSSGTVNTGELFFGEGSRLTVL.

This chain uses TRBV5-1 with TRBJ1-2; 8 bases align to TRBD1. CDR1 SGHRS and CDR2 YFSETQ come from the germline V gene. This CDR3 is built from 12 residues. V dropped 4 bases and J dropped 12; count of bases not matched to a gene: 8. The CDR3 here is CASSHGQGLDTF. For the CDR3, the DNA is TGCGCCAGCAGCCATGGACAGGGCCTCGACACCTTC.

Remarks on this clone: Other DNA sequences from this sample encode an identical CDR3 as well. The gene calls are TRBV30 and TRBJ2-3; 12 bases align to TRBD2. The germline V gene has CDR1 GTSNPN and CDR2 SVGIG (reference sequence). Trimming took 8 bases from V and 5 from J; bases not matched to a gene: 8. This CDR3 contains 14 residues. CDR3 region: CAGNLAGGRDTQYF. The CDR3 region has the DNA TGTGCCGGAAATCTAGCGGGGGGGCGAGATACGCAGTATTTT.

The chain links TRBV19 to TRBJ1-3; D gene unclear. This CDR3 has 13 amino acids. CDR1 and CDR2 (germline): LNHDA, SQIVND (reference sequence). V lost 7 bases, J lost 3 bases, and 10 bases lay in between. The CDR3 region has the DNA TGTGCCAGTACGGAGGTTGTTGGAAACACCATATATTTT. Translating it yields CASTEVVGNTIYF.

This clone was seen more than once but under ten times. The chain joins TRBV5-4 to TRBJ1-1; 7 bases agree with TRBD1. The germline V gene encodes CDR1 SGHNT and CDR2 YYREEE (reference sequence). This CDR3 has 17 amino acids. V shed 4 bases, J shed 1 base, and the junction held 13 bases outside the gene matches. The CDR3 DNA sequence: TGTGCCAGCAGCCAAGACCTGTGGACAGGAGCGAACACTGAAGCTTTCTTT. Translating it yields CASSQDLWTGANTEAFF.

The chain combines TRBV5-1 with TRBJ2-3, with TRBD2 matching over 10 bases. Per germline, CDR1 SGHRS and CDR2 YFSETQ. CDR3 length: 15 amino acids. The junction had 4 bases not matched to a gene; V was cut back by 2 bases and J by 4 bases. The CDR3 region is CASSFSGGHADTQYF. In nucleotides, the CDR3 is TGCGCCAGCAGCTTTAGCGGGGGGCACGCAGATACGCAGTATTTT. Combining the CDR3 with reference TRBV5-1 and TRBJ2-3 gives the whole variable domain KAGVTQTPRYLIKTRGQQVTLSCSPISGHRSVSWYQQTPGQGLQFLFEYFSETQRNKGNFPGRFSGRQFSNSRSEMNVSTLELGDSALYLCASSFSGGHADTQYFGPGTRLTVL.

The chain joins TRBV18 to TRBJ1-4; unclear D gene. Trimming pared 2 bases from V and 8 bases from J, leaving 15 bases between. The CDR3 totals 15 residues. The germline gives CDR1 KGHSH, CDR2 LQKENI. This CDR3 is CASSPSTVEREKLFF. CDR3 DNA: TGTGCCAGCTCACCATCTACAGTGGAGCGGGAAAAACTGTTTTTT.

The V gene is TRBV27, the J gene TRBJ2-1, with TRBD2 matching over 8 bases. Per germline, CDR1 MNHEY and CDR2 SMNVEV (reference sequence). CDR3 length: 13 amino acids. The trim removed 7 bases at V and 6 bases at J, leaving 5 bases unmatched. For the CDR3, the DNA is TGTGCCAGCAAGACGGGGGGGAGCAATGAGCAGTTCTTC. As protein: CASKTGGSNEQFF.

The chain carries TRBV5-6 and TRBJ1-6; the D is unclear. Germline CDR1 is SGHDT and CDR2 is YYEEEE. The CDR3 spans 10 residues. The V gene lost 7 bases and the J gene lost 16 bases, with 12 bases spanning the gap. CDR3 bases: TGTGCCAGCGGCACCCAGAAGCTCCACTTT. Its protein product is CASGTQKLHF.

CDR3 sequence: CAWSVPGGTETQYF. The CDR3 DNA is TGTGCCTGGAGTGTACCCGGCGGGACCGAGACCCAGTACTTC. The chain joins TRBV30 to TRBJ2-5, with D possibly being TRBD2 (6 bases). Germline loops: CDR1 GTSNPN, CDR2 SVGIG (reference sequence). Trimming left V 0 bases short and J 5 bases short, with 13 bases between. The CDR3 is made up of 14 amino acids.

This rearrangement joins TRBV13 to TRBJ2-1; 7 positions agree with TRBD2. With V trimmed by 0 bases and J by 7 bases, 0 bases remained unmatched. The CDR3 spans 13 residues. Germline values: CDR1 PRHDT, CDR2 FYEKMQ (reference sequence). The CDR3 here is CASSLGRGNEQFF. As DNA, the CDR3 is TGTGCCAGCAGCTTAGGGCGGGGGAATGAGCAGTTCTTC.

The rearrangement uses TRBV7-9 and TRBJ2-1; D not certain. The germline V gene encodes CDR1 SEHNR and CDR2 FQNEAQ (reference sequence). V gave up 5 bases and J gave up 5 bases, with 10 bases separating them. The CDR3 loop spans 13 amino acids. The CDR3 spells CASSPTPHNEQFF. The CDR3 DNA sequence: TGTGCCAGCAGCCCGACTCCCCACAATGAGCAGTTCTTC.